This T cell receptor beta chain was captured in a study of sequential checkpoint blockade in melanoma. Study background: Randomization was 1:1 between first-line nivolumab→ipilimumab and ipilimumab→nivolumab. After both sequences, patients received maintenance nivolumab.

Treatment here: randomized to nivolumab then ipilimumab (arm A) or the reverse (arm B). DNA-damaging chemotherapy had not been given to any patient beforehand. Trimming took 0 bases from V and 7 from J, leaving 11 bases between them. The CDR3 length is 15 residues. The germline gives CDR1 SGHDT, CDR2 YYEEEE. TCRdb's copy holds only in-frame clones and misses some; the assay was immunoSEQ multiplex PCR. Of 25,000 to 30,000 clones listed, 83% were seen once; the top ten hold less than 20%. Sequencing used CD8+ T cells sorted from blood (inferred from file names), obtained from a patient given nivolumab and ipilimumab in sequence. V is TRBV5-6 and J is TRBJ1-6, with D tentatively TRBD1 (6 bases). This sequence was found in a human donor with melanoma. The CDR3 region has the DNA TGTGCCAGCAGCTTGGGAGGGGGTCAGAATTCACCCCTCCACTTT. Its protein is CASSLGGGQNSPLHF.